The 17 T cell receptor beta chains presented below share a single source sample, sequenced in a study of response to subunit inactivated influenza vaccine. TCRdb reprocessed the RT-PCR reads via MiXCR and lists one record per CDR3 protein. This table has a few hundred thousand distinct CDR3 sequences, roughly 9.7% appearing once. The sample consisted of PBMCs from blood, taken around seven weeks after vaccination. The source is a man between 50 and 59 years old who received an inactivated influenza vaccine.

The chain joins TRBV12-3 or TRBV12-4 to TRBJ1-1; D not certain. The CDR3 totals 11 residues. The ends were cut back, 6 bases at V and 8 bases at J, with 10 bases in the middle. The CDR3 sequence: CASRSLGEAFF. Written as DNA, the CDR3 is TGTGCCAGCAGAAGTTTAGGAGAAGCTTTCTTT.

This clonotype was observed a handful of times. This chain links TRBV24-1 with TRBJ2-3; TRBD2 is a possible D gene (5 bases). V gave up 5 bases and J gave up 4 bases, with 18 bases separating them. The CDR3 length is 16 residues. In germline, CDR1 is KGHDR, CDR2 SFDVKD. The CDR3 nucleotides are TGTGCCACCAGTGCTGCGGGTCACAGCATCGCAGATACGCAGTATTTT. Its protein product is CATSAAGHSIADTQYF.

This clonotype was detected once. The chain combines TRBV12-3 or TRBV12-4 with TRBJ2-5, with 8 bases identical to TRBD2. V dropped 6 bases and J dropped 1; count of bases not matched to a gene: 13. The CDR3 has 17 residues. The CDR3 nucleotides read TGTGCCAGCAGCCCCCCGAGCGGGAGAGGCGGCCAAGAGACCCAGTACTTC. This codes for CASSPPSGRGGQETQYF.

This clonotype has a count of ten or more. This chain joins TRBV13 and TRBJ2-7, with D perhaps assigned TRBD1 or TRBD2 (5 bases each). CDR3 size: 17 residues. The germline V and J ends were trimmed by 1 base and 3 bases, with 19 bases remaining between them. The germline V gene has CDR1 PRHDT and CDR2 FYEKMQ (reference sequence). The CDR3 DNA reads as TGTGCCAGCAGCTTAGACGGCGGGCTTGGGGACCACTACGAGCAGTACTTC. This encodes CASSLDGGLGDHYEQYF. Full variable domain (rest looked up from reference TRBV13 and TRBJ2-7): AAGVIQSPRHLIKEKRETATLKCYPIPRHDTVYWYQQGPGQDPQFLISFYEKMQSDKGSIPDRFSAQQFSDYHSELNMSSLELGDSALYFCASSLDGGLGDHYEQYFGPGTRLTVT.

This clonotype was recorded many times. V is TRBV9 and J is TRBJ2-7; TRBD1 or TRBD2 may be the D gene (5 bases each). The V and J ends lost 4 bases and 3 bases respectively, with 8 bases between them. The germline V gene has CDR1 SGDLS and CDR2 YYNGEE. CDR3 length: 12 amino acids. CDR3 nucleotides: TGTGCCAGCAGCCGGGACGGCTACGAGCAGTACTTC. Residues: CASSRDGYEQYF.

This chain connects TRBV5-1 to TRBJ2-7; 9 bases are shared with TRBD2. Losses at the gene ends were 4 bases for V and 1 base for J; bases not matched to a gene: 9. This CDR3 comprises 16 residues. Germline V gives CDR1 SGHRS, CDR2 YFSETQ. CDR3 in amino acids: CASSPGGSGSSYEQYF. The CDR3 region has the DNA TGCGCCAGCAGCCCCGGGGGTAGCGGGAGTTCCTACGAGCAGTACTTC.

The CDR3 here is CASSLTGLSGANVLTF. In DNA form, the CDR3 reads TGTGCCAGCAGCCTCACAGGGCTCTCTGGGGCCAACGTCCTGACTTTC. The chain links TRBV12-3 or TRBV12-4 to TRBJ2-6; D is possibly TRBD1 (6 bases). Trimming left V 6 bases short and J 0 bases short, with 12 bases between. This CDR3 is 16 amino acids long.

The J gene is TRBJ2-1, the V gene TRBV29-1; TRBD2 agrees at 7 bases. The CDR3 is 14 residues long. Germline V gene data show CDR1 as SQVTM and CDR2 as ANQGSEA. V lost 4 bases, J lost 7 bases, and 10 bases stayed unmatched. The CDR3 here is CSVGGGSFPNEQFF. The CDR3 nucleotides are TGCAGCGTTGGTGGCGGGAGTTTTCCGAATGAGCAGTTCTTC.

The CDR3 DNA reads TGTGCCAGCAGCCTCAGGACTAGCGGGAGAGCTTACAATGAGCAGTTCTTC. Protein product: CASSLRTSGRAYNEQFF. J is TRBJ2-1 and V is TRBV13; 13 bases match TRBD2. This CDR3 is built from 17 residues. Per germline, CDR1 PRHDT and CDR2 FYEKMQ (reference sequence). The J segment lost 4 bases and the V segment lost 5 bases, leaving 8 bases of the junction unmatched.

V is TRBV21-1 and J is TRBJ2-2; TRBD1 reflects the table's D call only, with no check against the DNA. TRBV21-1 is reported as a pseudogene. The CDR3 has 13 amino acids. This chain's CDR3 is CAGINRPTGELFF. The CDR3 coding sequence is TGTGCCGGAATAAACAGGCCCACCGGGGAGCTGTTTTTT.

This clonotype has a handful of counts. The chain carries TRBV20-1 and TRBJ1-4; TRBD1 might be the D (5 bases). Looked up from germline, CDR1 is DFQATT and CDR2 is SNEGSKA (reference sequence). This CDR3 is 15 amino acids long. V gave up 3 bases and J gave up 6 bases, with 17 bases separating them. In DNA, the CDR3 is TGCAGTGCTAGGAGCTCTTATCGGGGGTATGAAAAACTGTTTTTT. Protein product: CSARSSYRGYEKLFF.

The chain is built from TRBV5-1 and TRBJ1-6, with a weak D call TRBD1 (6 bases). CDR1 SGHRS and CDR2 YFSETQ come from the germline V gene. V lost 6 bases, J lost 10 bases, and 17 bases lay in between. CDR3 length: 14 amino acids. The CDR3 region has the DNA TGCGCCAGCAATACGGGGGCTAGGGGATCACCCCTCCACTTT. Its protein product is CASNTGARGSPLHF.

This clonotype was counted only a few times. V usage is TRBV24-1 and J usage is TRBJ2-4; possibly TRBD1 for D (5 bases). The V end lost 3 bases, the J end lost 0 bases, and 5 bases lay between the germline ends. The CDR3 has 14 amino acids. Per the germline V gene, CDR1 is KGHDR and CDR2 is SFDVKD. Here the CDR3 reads CATSDRGAKNIQYF. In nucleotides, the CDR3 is TGTGCCACCAGTGATAGGGGAGCCAAAAACATTCAGTACTTC.

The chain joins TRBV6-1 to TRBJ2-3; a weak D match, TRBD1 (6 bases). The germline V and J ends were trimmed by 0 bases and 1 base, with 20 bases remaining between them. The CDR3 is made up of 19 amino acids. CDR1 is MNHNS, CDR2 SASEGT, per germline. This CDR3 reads CASSEAGPRTAFGTDTQYF. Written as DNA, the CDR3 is TGTGCCAGCAGTGAAGCGGGACCCCGGACAGCCTTCGGCACAGATACGCAGTATTTT.

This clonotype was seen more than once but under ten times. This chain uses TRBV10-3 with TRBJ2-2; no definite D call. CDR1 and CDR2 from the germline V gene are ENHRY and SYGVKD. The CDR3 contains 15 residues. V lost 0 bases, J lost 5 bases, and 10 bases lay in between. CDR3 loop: CAISESQVGTGELFF. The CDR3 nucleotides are TGTGCCATCAGTGAGTCGCAGGTTGGGACCGGGGAGCTGTTTTTT.

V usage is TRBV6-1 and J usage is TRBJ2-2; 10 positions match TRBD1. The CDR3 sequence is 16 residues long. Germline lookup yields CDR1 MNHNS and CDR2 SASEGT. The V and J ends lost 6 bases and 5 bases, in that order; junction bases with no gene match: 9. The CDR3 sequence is CASRKTGTGATGELFF. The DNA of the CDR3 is TGTGCCAGCAGGAAAACCGGGACAGGGGCGACCGGGGAGCTGTTTTTT.

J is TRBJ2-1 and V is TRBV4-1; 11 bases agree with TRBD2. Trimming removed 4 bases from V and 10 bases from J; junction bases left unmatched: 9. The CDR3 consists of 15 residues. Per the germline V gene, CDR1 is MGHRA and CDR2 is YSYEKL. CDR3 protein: CASSLNSGRADEQFF. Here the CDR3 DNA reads TGCGCCAGCAGCCTAAATAGCGGGAGGGCGGACGAGCAGTTCTTC.